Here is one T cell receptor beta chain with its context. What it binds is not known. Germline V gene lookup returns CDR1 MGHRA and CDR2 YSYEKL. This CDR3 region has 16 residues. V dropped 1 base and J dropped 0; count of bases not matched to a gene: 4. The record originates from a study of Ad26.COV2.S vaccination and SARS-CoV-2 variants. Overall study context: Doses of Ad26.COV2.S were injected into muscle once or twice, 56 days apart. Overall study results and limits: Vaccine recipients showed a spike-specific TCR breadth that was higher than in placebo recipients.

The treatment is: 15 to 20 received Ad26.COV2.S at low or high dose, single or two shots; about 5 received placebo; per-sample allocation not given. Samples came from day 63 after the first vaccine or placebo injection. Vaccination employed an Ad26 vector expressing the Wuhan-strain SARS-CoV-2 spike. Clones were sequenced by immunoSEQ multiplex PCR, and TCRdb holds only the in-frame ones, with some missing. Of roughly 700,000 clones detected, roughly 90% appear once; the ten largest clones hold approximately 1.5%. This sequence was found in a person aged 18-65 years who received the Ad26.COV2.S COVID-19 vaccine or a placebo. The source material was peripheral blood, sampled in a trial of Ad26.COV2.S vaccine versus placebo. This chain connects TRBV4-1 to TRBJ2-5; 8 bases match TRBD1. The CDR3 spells CASSQGRDRYQETQYF. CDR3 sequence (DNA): TGCGCCAGCAGCCAAGGGAGGGACAGGTACCAAGAGACCCAGTACTTC.